This T cell receptor beta chain emerged from a study of CD8+CD57+ T cells in acquired aplastic anemia. Profiling that covered TCR beta VDJ and CDR3 relied on genomic DNA as its template. TCRdb processed the reads anew with MiXCR; each CDR3 protein has one entry. The sample holds about 160,000 distinct CDR3 sequences, 45% to 55% seen once. This clonotype was counted between two and nine times. Its antigen is unidentified. General study findings and limits: Patients were compared with controls for CD8+ Simpson's diversity, and no significant difference emerged. The same twenty-nine CD8+ CDR3 sequences occurred in patients and in controls.

Previously, flow cytometry had revealed CD8+CD57+ cell expansion in the patients chosen for sequencing. Every patient was diagnosed with severe acquired aplastic anemia. This sequence originates from a human donor with aplastic anemia. Sequencing was performed on sorted CD4+, CD8+, or CD8+CD57+ T cells (not recorded which) from PBMCs.

This CDR3 reads CATSNEGLAGGLGTYNEQFF. The CDR3 nucleotides are TGTGCCACCAGCAACGAGGGACTAGCGGGAGGGCTCGGTACCTACAATGAGCAGTTCTTC. The chain combines TRBV15 with TRBJ2-1; TRBD2 matches at 16 bases. The junction had 11 bases not matched to a gene; V was cut back by 4 bases and J by 2 bases. The CDR3 is made up of 20 amino acids. Looked up from germline, CDR1 is LNHNV and CDR2 is YYDKDF (reference sequence).